A single sample gave rise to the 25 T cell receptor beta chains below, sequenced in a study of T-cell memory formation after mild COVID-19. TCRdb analysed the 5' RACE reads with MiXCR anew, one entry per CDR3 protein. The sample holds roughly 130,000 distinct CDR3 sequences, approximately 5.9% seen once. Input material: PBMCs or a T cell subset sorted from them (not recorded which). These receptor sequences come from an adult woman who had mild COVID-19 (a few samples of this study predate the infection). Cell type and time point are not known.

The chain uses TRBV12-3 or TRBV12-4 and TRBJ2-5; 8 nucleotides match TRBD1. The CDR3 spans 14 residues. J lost 5 bases, V lost 3 bases, and 5 bases had no gene match. The CDR3 DNA follows: TGTGCCAGCAGTTTGGGGGGACAGGTGGAGACCCAGTACTTC. Translating gives CASSLGGQVETQYF.

V is TRBV12-3 or TRBV12-4 and J is TRBJ2-3; D is undetermined. The CDR3 extends over 15 amino acids. V was shortened by 5 bases and J by 0 bases, with 12 bases between the two germline ends. The CDR3 sequence: CASSPRPRSTDTQYF. As DNA, the CDR3 is TGTGCCAGCAGTCCCCGACCGCGAAGCACAGATACGCAGTATTTT.

The genes are TRBV5-1 and TRBJ2-2, with D tentatively TRBD1 (5 bases). Germline V gene data show CDR1 as SGHRS and CDR2 as YFSETQ. This CDR3 comprises 15 residues. V was pared by 5 bases and J by 1 base, with 12 bases between. The CDR3 loop is CASRATAKNTGELFF. As DNA, the CDR3 is TGCGCCAGCAGAGCGACAGCCAAGAACACCGGGGAGCTGTTTTTT.

The chain carries TRBV6-1 and TRBJ2-7, with D perhaps TRBD1 or TRBD2 (5 bases each). CDR1 MNHNS and CDR2 SASEGT come from the germline V gene. The CDR3 consists of 16 residues. V was clipped by 0 bases and J by 2 bases, with 14 bases between them. The DNA for the CDR3 is TGTGCCAGCAGTGAAGCGGTTTTTGGGACCCCCTACGAGCAGTACTTC. Residues: CASSEAVFGTPYEQYF.

This clonotype was detected only a few times. The chain combines TRBV5-5 with TRBJ2-7; 7 nucleotides agree with TRBD1. Germline lookup yields CDR1 SGHKS and CDR2 YYEKEE (reference sequence). CDR3 size: 15 residues. V was pared by 0 bases and J by 2 bases, with 5 bases of the junction left unmatched. The CDR3 coding sequence is TGTGCCAGCAGCTTGGCCGGGACAGTTGCCTACGAGCAGTACTTC. Translation gives CASSLAGTVAYEQYF.

The chain carries TRBV5-1 and TRBJ2-7; D not resolved. Germline V gives CDR1 SGHRS, CDR2 YFSETQ. The V and J ends lost 4 bases and 0 bases respectively, with 11 bases between them. CDR3 size: 14 residues. The CDR3, as DNA: TGCGCCAGCAGCCCCGCAGCGCTCTCCTACGAGCAGTACTTC. Protein: CASSPAALSYEQYF.

This chain connects TRBV7-2 to TRBJ2-7; D not resolved. In germline, CDR1 is SGHTA, CDR2 FQGNSA. The V gene lost 1 base and the J gene lost 4 bases, with 8 bases spanning the gap. The CDR3 contains 13 residues. CDR3 DNA sequence: TGTGCCAGCAGCTTAGGATTGCAGTACGAGCAGTACTTC. Translated, it gives CASSLGLQYEQYF.

This sequence joins TRBV7-2 and TRBJ1-3, with D tentatively TRBD1 (5 bases). V was cut by 5 bases and J by 7 bases, with 15 bases left in between. This CDR3 is built from 14 residues. Germline CDR1 reads SGHTA; CDR2 reads FQGNSA. The CDR3 loop is CASSQGPSANTIYF. DNA for the CDR3: TGTGCCAGCAGCCAGGGACCCTCAGCGAACACCATATATTTT.

The chain uses TRBV7-3 and TRBJ2-4, with 9 bases that match TRBD1. Germline-derived CDR1 and CDR2 are SGHTA and FQGTGA. V was pared by 3 bases and J by 7 bases, with 7 bases of the junction left unmatched. The CDR3 sequence is 15 residues long. This CDR3 is CASSFLQGAENIQYF. In DNA, the CDR3 is TGTGCCAGCAGCTTTCTACAGGGGGCCGAGAACATTCAGTACTTC.

This clonotype was counted a single time. This rearrangement joins TRBV19 to TRBJ2-1; D might be TRBD2 (5 bases). The CDR3 spans 17 residues. Trimming removed 3 bases at V and 1 base at J, with 16 bases between. CDR1 is LNHDA and CDR2 is SQIVND in the germline V gene (reference sequence). The CDR3 region has the DNA TGTGCCAGTAGTATCCGAGCGGCAGTGAAATCCTACAATGAGCAGTTCTTC. Protein sequence: CASSIRAAVKSYNEQFF.

V is TRBV5-1 and J is TRBJ2-7; tentatively, D is TRBD1 (5 bases). Germline values: CDR1 SGHRS, CDR2 YFSETQ. The CDR3 is 14 amino acids. Trimming removed 0 bases from V and 4 bases from J, with 11 bases in between. Here the CDR3 DNA reads TGCGCCAGCAGCTTGGGCCCAAGGGGTTACGAGCAGTACTTC. Translated: CASSLGPRGYEQYF.

This clonotype was detected ten times or more. The chain has TRBV12-3 or TRBV12-4 and TRBJ1-2; 8 bases are shared with TRBD1. The CDR3 extends over 13 amino acids. The J segment lost 2 bases and the V segment lost 6 bases, leaving 2 bases of the junction unmatched. The CDR3 nucleotides read TGTGCCAGCAGACGACAGGGGAACTATGGCTACACCTTC. Its protein is CASRRQGNYGYTF.

This clonotype was detected a few times. The rearrangement links TRBV20-1 to TRBJ2-6; D gene ambiguous. Trimming took 6 bases from V and 2 from J, leaving 14 bases between them. This CDR3 has 15 residues. Germline V gene lookup returns CDR1 DFQATT and CDR2 SNEGSKA (reference sequence). CDR3 protein: CSAADRRTGANVLTF. The CDR3 nucleotides read TGCAGTGCCGCAGACCGTCGGACTGGGGCCAACGTCCTGACTTTC.

This clonotype was seen only a few times. The chain carries TRBV19 and TRBJ2-2; TRBD1 aligns across 8 bases. Germline-derived CDR1 and CDR2 are LNHDA and SQIVND (reference sequence). CDR3 length: 15 amino acids. J lost 3 bases, V lost 8 bases, and 8 bases had no gene match. The CDR3 here is CASGQGDLYTGELFF. In DNA, the CDR3 is TGTGCCAGTGGACAGGGCGACCTTTACACCGGGGAGCTGTTTTTT.

In its sample, this clonotype was seen a few times. The chain links TRBV19 to TRBJ1-5; D perhaps matches TRBD1 (5 bases). The CDR3 contains 19 residues. CDR1 LNHDA and CDR2 SQIVND come from the germline V gene (reference sequence). V dropped 1 base and J dropped 1 base, with 20 bases sitting between them. The CDR3 DNA follows: TGTGCCAGTAGTATAGGGTGGAGGGGAAGGAGGGAGAGCAATCAGCCCCAGCATTTT. Protein sequence: CASSIGWRGRRESNQPQHF.

The chain carries TRBV4-2 and TRBJ2-6; weak D call: TRBD1 (5 bases). Germline V gene sequence: CDR1 LGHNA, CDR2 YNFKEQ. The CDR3 extends over 16 amino acids. The germline V and J ends were trimmed by 1 base and 4 bases, with 11 bases remaining between them. CDR3 residues: CASSQVLGRGANVLTF. The CDR3 DNA follows: TGTGCCAGCAGCCAAGTTTTGGGGCGCGGGGCCAACGTCCTGACTTTC.

The chain uses TRBV7-2 and TRBJ2-3; 10 nucleotides align to TRBD2. V gave up 0 bases and J gave up 5 bases; unmatched junction bases: 11. Germline V CDR1 and CDR2: SGHTA, FQGNSA. The CDR3 totals 18 residues. CDR3 residues: CASSLARRAGGPGDTQYF. The CDR3 DNA follows: TGTGCCAGCAGCTTAGCGCGGCGAGCGGGAGGGCCTGGAGATACGCAGTATTTT.

This clonotype was found a few times. This rearrangement joins TRBV7-2 to TRBJ2-7; 12 bases match TRBD1. Trimming removed 1 base from V and 3 bases from J; junction bases left unmatched: 4. The CDR3 loop spans 16 amino acids. The germline gives CDR1 SGHTA, CDR2 FQGNSA. The CDR3: CASSLGGTGGIYEQYF. CDR3 DNA: TGTGCCAGCAGCTTAGGTGGGACAGGGGGCATCTACGAGCAGTACTTC.

The sample holds a few counts of this clonotype. The genes are TRBV5-5 and TRBJ1-2, with D unresolved. The CDR3 is 14 residues long. The V gene lost 1 base and the J gene lost 3 bases, with 10 bases spanning the gap. CDR1 is SGHKS, CDR2 YYEKEE, per germline (reference sequence). The CDR3 loop reads CASSLRTQHYGYTF. CDR3 DNA sequence: TGTGCCAGCAGCTTGAGGACCCAACACTATGGCTACACCTTC.

This clonotype was picked up a small number of times. The chain couples TRBV7-6 to TRBJ2-7; D is undetermined. There are 18 residues in the CDR3. The germline V and J ends were trimmed by 4 bases and 0 bases, with 22 bases remaining between them. CDR1 is SGHVS and CDR2 is FNYEAQ in the germline V gene. The CDR3 protein is CASSSQPPGPEVSYEQYF. The CDR3 DNA reads TGTGCCAGCAGCTCCCAACCTCCGGGCCCCGAAGTCTCCTACGAGCAGTACTTC.

There are a few counts of this clonotype. The chain employs TRBV18 and TRBJ2-3; TRBD2 agrees at 9 bases. The CDR3 spans 14 residues. Germline-derived CDR1 and CDR2 are KGHSH and LQKENI. Trimming at V came to 8 bases and at J to 6 bases, leaving 9 bases not matched to a gene. CDR3 sequence (DNA): TGTGCCAGCCGCCGGGTAGCGGGAGTCGATACGCAGTATTTT. This gives the protein CASRRVAGVDTQYF.

This clonotype was observed a few times. J is TRBJ2-7 and V is TRBV20-1, with D hard to call. From germline, CDR1 is DFQATT and CDR2 SNEGSKA (reference sequence). The CDR3 spans 13 residues. Trimming removed 1 base from V and 3 bases from J, with 10 bases in between. DNA for the CDR3: TGCAGTGCTAGAGCCCTCAGAGGCTACGAGCAGTACTTC. Its translation: CSARALRGYEQYF.

This clonotype was seen more than once but under ten times. The V call is TRBV7-2, the J call TRBJ2-3; D ambiguous. V was shortened by 4 bases and J by 9 bases, with 20 bases between the two germline ends. Germline V gives CDR1 SGHTA, CDR2 FQGNSA. The CDR3 sequence is 15 residues long. The CDR3 here is CASSSSVSEGDTQYF. CDR3 coding DNA: TGTGCCAGCAGCTCCTCCGTGTCGGAAGGTGACACGCAGTATTTT. Using reference TRBV7-2 and TRBJ2-3 for the parts outside the CDR3, the full variable domain is GAGVSQSPSNKVTEKGKDVELRCDPISGHTALYWYRQSLGQGLEFLIYFQGNSAPDKSGLPSDRFSAERTGGSVSTLTIQRTQQEDSAVYLCASSSSVSEGDTQYFGPGTRLTVL.

The sample holds many counts of this clonotype. V is TRBV10-3 and J is TRBJ2-5; 7 bases line up with TRBD2. CDR3 length equals 14 residues. Trimming cost V 10 bases and J 3 bases; bases outside gene matches: 11. Germline CDR1 ENHRY, CDR2 SYGVKD. CDR3 amino acids: CATYAGVREETQYF. Here the CDR3 DNA reads TGTGCCACCTACGCGGGAGTTCGGGAAGAGACCCAGTACTTC.

Notes on this clonotype: A read error may be the cause here, since a much bigger clone is one base away. The chain couples TRBV20-1 to TRBJ1-1; D gene unclear. Trimming left V 4 bases short and J 3 bases short, with 12 bases between. CDR1 and CDR2 (germline): DFQATT, SNEGSKA (reference sequence). The CDR3 spans 13 residues. CDR3 sequence (DNA): TGCAGTGCTATGGGATCCACCTACACTGAAGCTTTCTTT. Its translation is CSAMGSTYTEAFF.